This TCR beta chain was recorded in a study of T-cell reconstitution after alpha-beta-depleted transplantation in children. Using unique molecular identifiers, the investigators prepared the TCRbeta library. TCRdb re-called the PCR reads with MiXCR, one entry per CDR3 protein. The repertoire includes around 400,000 distinct CDR3 sequences, roughly 20% of them detected once, and 3% to 4% sits in the top ten. In germline, CDR1 is SGDLS, CDR2 YYNGEE. CDR3 length equals 15 residues. J was trimmed by 6 bases and V by 0 bases; bases with no gene match: 4. Sequencing used PBMCs from the stem cell graft donor, obtained from the stem cell graft. The source of this sequence is a human donor who donated a stem cell graft to a child with acute myeloid leukemia. The genes are TRBV9 and TRBJ2-1; 9 nucleotides agree with TRBD1. The CDR3 DNA is TGTGCCAGCAGCGTAGGGACAGGGGCCCTCAATGAGCAGTTCTTC. Translating it yields CASSVGTGALNEQFF. The full variable domain, completed using reference TRBV9 and TRBJ2-1, is DSGVTQTPKHLITATGQRVTLRCSPRSGDLSVYWYQQSLDQGLQFLIQYYNGEERAKGNILERFSAQQFPDLHSELNLSSLELGDSALYFCASSVGTGALNEQFFGPGTRLTVL.